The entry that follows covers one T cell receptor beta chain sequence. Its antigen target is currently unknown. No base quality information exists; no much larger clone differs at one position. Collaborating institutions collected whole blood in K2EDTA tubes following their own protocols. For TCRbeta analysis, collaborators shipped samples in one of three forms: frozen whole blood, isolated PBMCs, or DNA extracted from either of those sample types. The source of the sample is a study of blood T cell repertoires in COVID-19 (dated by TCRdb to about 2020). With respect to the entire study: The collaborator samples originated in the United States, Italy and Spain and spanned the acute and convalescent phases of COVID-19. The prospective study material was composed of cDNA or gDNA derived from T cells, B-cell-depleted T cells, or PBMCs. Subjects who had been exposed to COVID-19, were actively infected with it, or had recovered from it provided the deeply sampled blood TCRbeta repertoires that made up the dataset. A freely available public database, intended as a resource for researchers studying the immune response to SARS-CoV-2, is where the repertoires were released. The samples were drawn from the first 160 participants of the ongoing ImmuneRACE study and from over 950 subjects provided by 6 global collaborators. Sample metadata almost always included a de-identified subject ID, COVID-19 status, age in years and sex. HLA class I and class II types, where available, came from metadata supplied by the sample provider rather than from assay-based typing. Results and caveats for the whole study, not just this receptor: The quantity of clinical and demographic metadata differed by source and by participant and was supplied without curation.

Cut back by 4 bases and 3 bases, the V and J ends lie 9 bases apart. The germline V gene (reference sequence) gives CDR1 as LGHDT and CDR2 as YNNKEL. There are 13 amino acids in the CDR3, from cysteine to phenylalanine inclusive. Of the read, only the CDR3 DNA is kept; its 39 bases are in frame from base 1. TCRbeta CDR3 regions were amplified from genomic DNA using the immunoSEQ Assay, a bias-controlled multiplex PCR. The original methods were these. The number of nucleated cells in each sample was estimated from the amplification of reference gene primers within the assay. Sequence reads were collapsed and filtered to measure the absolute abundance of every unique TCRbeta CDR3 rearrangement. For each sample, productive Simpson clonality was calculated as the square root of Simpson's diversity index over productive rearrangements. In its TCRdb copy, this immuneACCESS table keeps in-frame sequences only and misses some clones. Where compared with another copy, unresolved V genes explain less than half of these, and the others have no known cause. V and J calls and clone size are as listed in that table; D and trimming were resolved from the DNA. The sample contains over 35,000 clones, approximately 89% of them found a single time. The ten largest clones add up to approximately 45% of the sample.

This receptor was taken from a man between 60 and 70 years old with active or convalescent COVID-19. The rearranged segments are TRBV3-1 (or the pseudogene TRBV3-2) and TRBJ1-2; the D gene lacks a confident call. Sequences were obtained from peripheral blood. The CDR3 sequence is CASSPRRDYGYTF. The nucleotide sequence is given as TGTGCCAGCAGCCCCCGGAGGGACTATGGCTACACCTTC.